This is a list of T cell receptor beta chains from one sample in a study of T cells in Graves' hyperthyroidism and ophthalmopathy. MiXCR was run by TCRdb on the multiplex PCR reads, yielding one entry per CDR3 protein. The sample includes hundreds of thousands of distinct CDR3 sequences, roughly 15% of them seen just once. Sequenced input: blood. The receptors here all came from a woman in her 50s with Graves' ophthalmopathy. The CDR3 runs from the conserved cysteine through the conserved F or W. Each record gives: clone size, D gene, J gene, V gene, CDR3 protein, CDR3 DNA. The D gene is left open where the match is weak. Where a row states a size, it is once, few, many or the class of an expanded clone; other rows omit it.

NA,TRBD2,TRBJ2-3,TRBV20-1,CSARGGTSGRVADTQYF,TGCAGTGCTAGAGGGGGGACTAGCGGGAGGGTTGCAGATACGCAGTATTTT
many,NA,TRBJ2-2,TRBV11-3,CASSTRTAGELFF,TGTGCCAGCAGCACCCGAACAGCCGGGGAGCTGTTTTTT
many,NA,TRBJ2-7,TRBV28,CASKGGYEQYF,TGTGCCAGCAAAGGGGGTTACGAGCAGTACTTC
NA,TRBD1,TRBJ2-5,TRBV6-6,CASSYGTGEETQYF,TGTGCCAGCAGTTACGGGACAGGGGAAGAGACCCAGTACTTC
many,NA,TRBJ2-7,TRBV6-1,CASSGRGRDSILYEQYF,TGTGCCAGCAGTGGCCGGGGGCGGGACAGTATTCTCTACGAGCAGTACTTC
NA,TRBD2,TRBJ2-2,TRBV27,CASRLTPSGRNTGELFF,TGTGCCAGCAGACTAACACCTAGCGGAAGGAACACCGGGGAGCTGTTTTTT
many,TRBD2,TRBJ2-7,TRBV9,CASSAGSGSGSYEQYF,TGTGCCAGCAGCGCAGGTAGCGGGAGCGGGTCCTACGAGCAGTACTTC
NA,NA,TRBJ1-3,TRBV12-3/TRBV12-4,CASSINTIYF,TGTGCCAGCAGTATCAACACCATATATTTT
NA,NA,TRBJ2-5,TRBV19,CASGTNFGAETQYF,TGTGCCAGTGGGACCAACTTCGGGGCTGAGACCCAGTACTTC
many,NA,TRBJ2-5,TRBV20-1,CSARDLSDSLQETQYF,TGCAGTGCTAGAGACCTGTCGGACAGTCTCCAAGAGACCCAGTACTTC
NA,TRBD2,TRBJ2-2,TRBV28,CASRGTSGRARTGELFF,TGTGCCAGCAGGGGAACTAGCGGGAGGGCCAGAACCGGGGAGCTGTTTTTT
NA,NA,TRBJ1-6,TRBV7-2,CASSLERLSPLHF,TGTGCCAGCAGCTTAGAGCGGTTATCACCCCTCCACTTT
NA,TRBD2,TRBJ2-3,TRBV12-3/TRBV12-4,CASSFKEGGVTDTQYF,TGTGCCAGCAGTTTTAAAGAGGGAGGGGTGACAGATACGCAGTATTTT
many,NA,TRBJ1-1,TRBV29-1,CSVDQVAGAAFF,TGCAGCGTTGACCAGGTAGCGGGAGCAGCTTTCTTT
once,TRBD1,TRBJ2-5,TRBV25-1,CASSVWTGGLDF,TGTGCCAGCAGTGTCTGGACAGGGGGCCTAGACTTC
many,TRBD2,TRBJ2-2,TRBV7-6,CASSLELAGSLHTGELFF,TGTGCCAGCAGCTTAGAACTAGCGGGAAGCCTCCACACCGGGGAGCTGTTTTTT
NA,NA,TRBJ2-7,TRBV9,CASSPRVVGGEQYF,TGTGCCAGCAGCCCGAGGGTAGTTGGCGGGGAGCAGTACTTC
NA,NA,TRBJ2-7,TRBV12-3/TRBV12-4,CASRSKGLGEQYF,TGTGCCAGCAGGTCGAAGGGTCTCGGCGAGCAGTACTTC
once,TRBD2,TRBJ2-1,TRBV20-1,CSARDTSGNPEQFF,TGCAGTGCTAGAGATACTAGCGGGAATCCTGAGCAGTTCTTC
many,TRBD1,TRBJ1-2,TRBV10-3,CAISESPDRAYGYTF,TGTGCCATCAGTGAGTCCCCGGACAGGGCCTATGGCTACACCTTC
many,NA,TRBJ2-7,TRBV7-6,CASSAGHSYEQYF,TGTGCCAGCAGCGCGGGACACTCCTACGAGCAGTACTTC
many,TRBD2,TRBJ2-1,TRBV6-2/TRBV6-3,CASAGLAGSPSSYNEQFF,TGTGCCAGCGCCGGACTAGCGGGGTCACCGAGCTCCTACAATGAGCAGTTCTTC
many,NA,TRBJ2-7,TRBV30,CAWIQGGTHPSHEQYF,TGTGCCTGGATTCAGGGGGGTACACACCCTTCCCACGAGCAGTACTTC
NA,NA,TRBJ2-5,TRBV20-1,CSAYGDTYQETQYF,TGCAGTGCTTATGGAGACACTTACCAAGAGACCCAGTACTTC
NA,NA,TRBJ2-7,TRBV12-3/TRBV12-4,CASTEDSYSYEQYF,TGTGCCAGCACCGAAGACTCATACTCCTACGAGCAGTACTTC
NA,NA,TRBJ2-2,TRBV27,CASSFYAGLNTGELFF,TGTGCCAGCAGTTTCTATGCGGGACTGAACACCGGGGAGCTGTTTTTT
many,NA,TRBJ2-1,TRBV20-1,CSARGYSVANEQFF,TGCAGTGCTAGGGGCTATTCGGTTGCGAATGAGCAGTTCTTC